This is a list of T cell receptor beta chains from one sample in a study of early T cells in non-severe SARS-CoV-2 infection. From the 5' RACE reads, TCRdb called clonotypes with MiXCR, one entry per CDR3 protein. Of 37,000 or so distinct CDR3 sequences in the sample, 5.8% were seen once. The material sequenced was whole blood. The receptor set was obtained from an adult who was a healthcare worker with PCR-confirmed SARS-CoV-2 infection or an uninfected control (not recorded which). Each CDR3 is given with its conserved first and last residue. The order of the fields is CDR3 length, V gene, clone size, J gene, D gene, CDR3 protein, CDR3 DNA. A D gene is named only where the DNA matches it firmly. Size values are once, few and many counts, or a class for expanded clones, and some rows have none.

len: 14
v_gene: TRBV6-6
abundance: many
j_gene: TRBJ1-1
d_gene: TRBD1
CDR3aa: CASRGQVPNTEAFF
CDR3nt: TGTGCCAGCAGGGGACAGGTGCCGAACACTGAAGCTTTCTTT

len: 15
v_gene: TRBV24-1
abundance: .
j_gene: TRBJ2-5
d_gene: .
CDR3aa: CATSDPRGFQETQYF
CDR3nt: TGTGCCACCAGTGACCCCAGGGGTTTTCAAGAGACCCAGTACTTC

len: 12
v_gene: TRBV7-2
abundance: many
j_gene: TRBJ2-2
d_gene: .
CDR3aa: CASSSFTGELFF
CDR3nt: TGTGCCAGCAGCTCCTTCACCGGGGAGCTGTTTTTT

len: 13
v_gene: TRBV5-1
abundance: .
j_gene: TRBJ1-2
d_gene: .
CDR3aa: CASSYSVGYGYTF
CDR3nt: TGCGCCAGCAGTTATTCCGTGGGCTATGGCTACACCTTC

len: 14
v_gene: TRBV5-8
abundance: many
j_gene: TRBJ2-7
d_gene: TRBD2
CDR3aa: CASSPGLAPYEQYF
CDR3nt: TGTGCCAGCAGTCCGGGACTAGCACCCTACGAGCAGTACTTC

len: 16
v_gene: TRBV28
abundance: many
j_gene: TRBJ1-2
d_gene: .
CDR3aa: CASSSLMSTVNYGYTF
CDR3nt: TGTGCCAGCAGTTCCCTTATGAGCACCGTCAACTATGGCTACACCTTC

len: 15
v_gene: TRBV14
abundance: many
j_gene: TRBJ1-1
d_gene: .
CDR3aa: CASSRGQGWLPEAFF
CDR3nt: TGTGCCAGCAGCCGAGGTCAGGGCTGGTTACCTGAAGCTTTCTTT

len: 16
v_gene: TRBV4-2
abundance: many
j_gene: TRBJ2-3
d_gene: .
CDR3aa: CASSQGLTQGTDTQYF
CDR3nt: TGTGCCAGCAGCCAAGGACTCACTCAGGGCACAGATACGCAGTATTTT

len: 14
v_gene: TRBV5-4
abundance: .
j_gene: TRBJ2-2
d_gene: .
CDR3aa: CASSRPPGTGELFF
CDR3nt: TGTGCCAGCAGCCGACCCCCCGGGACCGGGGAGCTGTTTTTT

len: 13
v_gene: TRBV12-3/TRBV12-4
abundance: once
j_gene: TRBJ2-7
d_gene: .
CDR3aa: CASSHSPIYEQYF
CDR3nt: TGTGCCAGCAGTCACTCCCCGATCTACGAGCAGTACTTC

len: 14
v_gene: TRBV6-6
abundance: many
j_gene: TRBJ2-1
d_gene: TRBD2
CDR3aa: CASSPELAFGEQFF
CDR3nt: TGTGCCAGCAGCCCCGAACTAGCGTTTGGTGAGCAGTTCTTC

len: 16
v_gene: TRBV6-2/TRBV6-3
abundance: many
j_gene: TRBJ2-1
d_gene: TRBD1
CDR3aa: CASSSAGGASRSEQFF
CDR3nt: TGTGCCAGCAGTAGCGCAGGGGGCGCCTCACGAAGTGAGCAGTTCTTC

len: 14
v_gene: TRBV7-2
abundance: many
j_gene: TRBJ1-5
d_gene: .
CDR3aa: CASSNLVGNQPQHF
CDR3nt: TGTGCCAGCAGCAACCTTGTGGGGAATCAGCCCCAGCATTTT

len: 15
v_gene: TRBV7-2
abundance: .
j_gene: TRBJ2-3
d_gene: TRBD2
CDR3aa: CASSISGGATDTQYF
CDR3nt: TGTGCCAGCAGCATTAGCGGGGGGGCCACAGATACGCAGTATTTT

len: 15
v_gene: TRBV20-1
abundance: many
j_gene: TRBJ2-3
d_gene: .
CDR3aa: CSARDSGVSTDTQYF
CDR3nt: TGCAGTGCTAGGGACAGCGGGGTGAGCACAGATACGCAGTATTTT

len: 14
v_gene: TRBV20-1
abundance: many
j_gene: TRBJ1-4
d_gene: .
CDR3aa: CSASQGQSNEKLFF
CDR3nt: TGCAGTGCTAGCCAGGGGCAATCTAATGAAAAACTGTTTTTT

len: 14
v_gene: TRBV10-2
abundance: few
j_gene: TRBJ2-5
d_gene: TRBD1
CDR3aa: CASSELQGLETQYF
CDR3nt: TGCGCCAGCAGTGAGTTACAGGGGTTAGAGACCCAGTACTTC

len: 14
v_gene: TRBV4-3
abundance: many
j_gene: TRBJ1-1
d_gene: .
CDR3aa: CASSQWRANTEAFF
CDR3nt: TGCGCCAGCAGCCAATGGCGGGCTAACACTGAAGCTTTCTTT

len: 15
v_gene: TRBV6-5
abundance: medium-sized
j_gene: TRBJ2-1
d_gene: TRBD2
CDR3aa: CASSHGLAGNNEQFF
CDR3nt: TGTGCCAGCAGTCACGGACTAGCGGGAAACAATGAGCAGTTCTTC

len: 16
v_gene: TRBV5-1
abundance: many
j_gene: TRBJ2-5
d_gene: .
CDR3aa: CASSLASGGFQETQYF
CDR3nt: TGCGCCAGCAGCCTAGCTTCAGGGGGGTTTCAAGAGACCCAGTACTTC

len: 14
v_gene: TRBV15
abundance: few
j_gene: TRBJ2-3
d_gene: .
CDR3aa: CATSNRVGTDTQYF
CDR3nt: TGTGCCACCAGCAACAGGGTAGGCACAGATACGCAGTATTTT

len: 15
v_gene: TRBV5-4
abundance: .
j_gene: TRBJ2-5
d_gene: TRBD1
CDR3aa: CAGALFGTGQETQYF
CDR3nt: TGTGCCGGGGCATTATTCGGGACAGGACAAGAGACCCAGTACTTC

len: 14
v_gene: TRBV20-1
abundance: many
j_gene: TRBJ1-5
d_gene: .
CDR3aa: CSATALHSNQPQHF
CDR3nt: TGCAGTGCTACCGCACTGCATAGCAATCAGCCCCAGCATTTT

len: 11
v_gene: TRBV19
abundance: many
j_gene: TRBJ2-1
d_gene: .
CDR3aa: CASSRGNEQFF
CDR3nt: TGTGCCAGTAGTAGGGGGAATGAGCAGTTCTTC

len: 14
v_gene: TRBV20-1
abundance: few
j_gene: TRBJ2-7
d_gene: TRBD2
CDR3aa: CSARDSSGSYEQYF
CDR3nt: TGCAGTGCTAGAGACTCTAGCGGGAGTTACGAGCAGTACTTC

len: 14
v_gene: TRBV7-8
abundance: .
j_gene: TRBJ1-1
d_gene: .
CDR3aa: CASSLEQSNTEAFF
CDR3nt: TGTGCCAGCAGCTTAGAGCAGTCGAACACTGAAGCTTTCTTT

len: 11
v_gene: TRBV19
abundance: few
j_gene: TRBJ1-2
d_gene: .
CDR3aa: CAISSPYGYTF
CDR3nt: TGTGCCATCTCATCGCCCTATGGCTACACCTTC

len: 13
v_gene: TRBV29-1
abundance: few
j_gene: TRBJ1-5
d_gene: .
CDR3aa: CSAGGGGNQPQHF
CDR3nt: TGCAGCGCCGGCGGGGGGGGCAATCAGCCCCAGCATTTT

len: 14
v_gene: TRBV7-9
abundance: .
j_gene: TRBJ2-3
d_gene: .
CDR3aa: CASSYQGIADTQYF
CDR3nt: TGTGCCAGCAGCTACCAGGGTATTGCAGATACGCAGTATTTT

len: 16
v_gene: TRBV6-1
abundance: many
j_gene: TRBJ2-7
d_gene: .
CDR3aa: CASSEAQGRASYEQYF
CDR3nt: TGTGCCAGCAGTGAAGCCCAGGGACGGGCCTCCTACGAGCAGTACTTC

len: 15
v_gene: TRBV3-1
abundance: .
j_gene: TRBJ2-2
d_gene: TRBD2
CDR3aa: CASSWTSGVGGELFF
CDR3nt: TGTGCCAGCAGCTGGACTAGCGGGGTAGGCGGGGAGCTGTTTTTT

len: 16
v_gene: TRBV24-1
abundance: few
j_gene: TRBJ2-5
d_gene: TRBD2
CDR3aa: CATSERGTSDQETQYF
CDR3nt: TGTGCCACCAGTGAGCGCGGGACTAGCGACCAAGAGACCCAGTACTTC

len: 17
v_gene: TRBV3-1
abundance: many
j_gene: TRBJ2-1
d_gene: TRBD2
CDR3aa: CASSQGLAGGVGNEQFF
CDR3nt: TGTGCCAGCAGCCAAGGTCTAGCGGGAGGGGTGGGCAATGAGCAGTTCTTC

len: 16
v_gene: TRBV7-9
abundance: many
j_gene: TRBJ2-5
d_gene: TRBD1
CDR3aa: CASSPGTGAYQETQYF
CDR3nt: TGTGCCAGCAGCCCTGGGACAGGAGCGTACCAAGAGACCCAGTACTTC

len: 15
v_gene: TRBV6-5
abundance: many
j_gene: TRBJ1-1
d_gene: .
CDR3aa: CASSYPDSINTEAFF
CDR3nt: TGTGCCAGCAGTTACCCGGACAGCATAAACACTGAAGCTTTCTTT

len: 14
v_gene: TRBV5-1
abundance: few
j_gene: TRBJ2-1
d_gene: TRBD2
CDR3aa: CASKPLAGPSEQFF
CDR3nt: TGCGCCAGCAAACCACTAGCGGGTCCGAGTGAGCAGTTCTTC

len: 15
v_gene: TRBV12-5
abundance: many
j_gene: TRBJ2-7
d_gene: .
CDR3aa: CASGLGQTGNYEQYF
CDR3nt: TGTGCTAGTGGTTTGGGACAGACGGGAAACTACGAGCAGTACTTC

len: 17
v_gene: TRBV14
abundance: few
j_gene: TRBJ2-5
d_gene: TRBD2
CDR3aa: CASSQDRGQGLAETQYF
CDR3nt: TGTGCCAGCAGCCAAGATCGGGGTCAGGGACTAGCCGAGACCCAGTACTTC

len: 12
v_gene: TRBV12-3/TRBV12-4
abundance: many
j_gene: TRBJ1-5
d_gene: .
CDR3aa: CASSFTPQPQHF
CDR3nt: TGTGCCAGCAGTTTTACCCCACAGCCCCAGCATTTT

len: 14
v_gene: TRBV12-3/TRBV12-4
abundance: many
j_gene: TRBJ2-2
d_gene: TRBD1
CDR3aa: CASRTGGKAGELFF
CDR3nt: TGTGCCAGCAGAACAGGGGGCAAGGCCGGGGAGCTGTTTTTT

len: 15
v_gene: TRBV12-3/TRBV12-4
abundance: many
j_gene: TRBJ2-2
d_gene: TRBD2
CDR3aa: CASSHSGSRNGELFF
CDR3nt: TGTGCCAGCAGCCATAGCGGGAGTCGGAACGGGGAGCTGTTTTTT

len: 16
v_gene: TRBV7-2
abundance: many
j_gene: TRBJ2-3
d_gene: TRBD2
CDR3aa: CASSLATSGGTDTQYF
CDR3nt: TGTGCCAGCAGCTTAGCGACTAGCGGGGGTACAGATACGCAGTATTTT

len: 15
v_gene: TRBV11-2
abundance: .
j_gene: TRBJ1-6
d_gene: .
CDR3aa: CASSYGGHKEETLHF
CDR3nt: TGTGCCAGCAGCTATGGCGGGCACAAGGAGGAAACCCTCCACTTT

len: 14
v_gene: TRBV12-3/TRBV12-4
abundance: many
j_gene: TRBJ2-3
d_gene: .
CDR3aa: CASTLSPGTDTQYF
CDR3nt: TGTGCCAGCACCCTTTCCCCGGGCACAGATACGCAGTATTTT

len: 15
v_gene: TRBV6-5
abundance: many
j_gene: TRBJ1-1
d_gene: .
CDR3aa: CASSYGRGLNTEAFF
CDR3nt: TGTGCCAGCAGTTATGGTAGGGGTCTGAACACTGAAGCTTTCTTT

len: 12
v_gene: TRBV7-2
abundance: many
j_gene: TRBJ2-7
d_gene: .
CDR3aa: CASSRYDDREYF
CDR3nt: TGTGCCAGCAGCCGCTACGACGATCGGGAGTACTTC

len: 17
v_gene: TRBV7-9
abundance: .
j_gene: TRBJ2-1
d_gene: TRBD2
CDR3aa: CASSLAGTSLPHNEQFF
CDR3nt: TGTGCCAGCAGCTTAGCCGGGACTAGTCTCCCACACAATGAGCAGTTCTTC

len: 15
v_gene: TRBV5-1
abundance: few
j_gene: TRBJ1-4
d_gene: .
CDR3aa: CASSGGALTNEKLFF
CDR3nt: TGCGCCAGCAGCGGCGGGGCTCTGACTAATGAAAAACTGTTTTTT

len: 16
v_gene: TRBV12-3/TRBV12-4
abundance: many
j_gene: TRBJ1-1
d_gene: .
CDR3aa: CASSFGRSALNTEAFF
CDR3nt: TGTGCCAGCAGTTTCGGGCGGTCCGCCTTGAACACTGAAGCTTTCTTT

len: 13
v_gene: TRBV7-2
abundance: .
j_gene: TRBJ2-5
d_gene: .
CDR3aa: CASSFMSQETQYF
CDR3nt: TGTGCCAGCAGCTTTATGAGCCAAGAGACCCAGTACTTC

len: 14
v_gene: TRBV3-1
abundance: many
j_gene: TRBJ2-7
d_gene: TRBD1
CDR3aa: CASSPGQGFYEQYF
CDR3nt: TGTGCCAGCAGCCCCGGACAGGGGTTCTACGAGCAGTACTTC

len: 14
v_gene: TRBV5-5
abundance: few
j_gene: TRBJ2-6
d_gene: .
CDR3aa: CATAGGPGANVLTF
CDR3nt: TGTGCCACTGCAGGAGGGCCCGGGGCCAACGTCCTGACTTTC

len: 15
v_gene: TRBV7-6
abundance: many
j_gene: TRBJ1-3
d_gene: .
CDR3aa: CASSLEAFSGNTIYF
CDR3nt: TGTGCCAGCAGCTTAGAAGCCTTCTCTGGAAACACCATATATTTT

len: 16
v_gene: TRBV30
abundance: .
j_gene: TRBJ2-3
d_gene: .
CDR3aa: CAWSVGGGIGADTQYF
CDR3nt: TGTGCCTGGAGTGTAGGTGGCGGGATAGGTGCAGATACGCAGTATTTT

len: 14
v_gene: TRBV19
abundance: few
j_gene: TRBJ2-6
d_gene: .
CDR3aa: CASWKRSGANVLTF
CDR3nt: TGTGCCAGTTGGAAGCGCTCTGGGGCCAACGTCCTGACTTTC

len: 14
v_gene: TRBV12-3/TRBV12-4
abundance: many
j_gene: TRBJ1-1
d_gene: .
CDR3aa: CASSLRRLNTEAFF
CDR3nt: TGTGCCAGCAGTTTAAGACGGTTGAACACTGAAGCTTTCTTT

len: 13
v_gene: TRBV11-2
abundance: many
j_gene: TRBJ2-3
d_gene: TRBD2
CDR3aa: CASSWTGGDTQYF
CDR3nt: TGTGCCAGCAGCTGGACCGGGGGGGATACGCAGTATTTT

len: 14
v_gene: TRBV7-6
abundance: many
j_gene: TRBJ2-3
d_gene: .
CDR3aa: CASSPIYSTDTQYF
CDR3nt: TGTGCCAGCAGCCCCATCTATAGCACAGATACGCAGTATTTT

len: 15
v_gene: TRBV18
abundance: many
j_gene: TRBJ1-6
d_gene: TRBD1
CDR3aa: CASSPGQGFNSPLHF
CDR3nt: TGTGCCAGCTCACCGGGACAGGGATTTAATTCACCCCTCCACTTT